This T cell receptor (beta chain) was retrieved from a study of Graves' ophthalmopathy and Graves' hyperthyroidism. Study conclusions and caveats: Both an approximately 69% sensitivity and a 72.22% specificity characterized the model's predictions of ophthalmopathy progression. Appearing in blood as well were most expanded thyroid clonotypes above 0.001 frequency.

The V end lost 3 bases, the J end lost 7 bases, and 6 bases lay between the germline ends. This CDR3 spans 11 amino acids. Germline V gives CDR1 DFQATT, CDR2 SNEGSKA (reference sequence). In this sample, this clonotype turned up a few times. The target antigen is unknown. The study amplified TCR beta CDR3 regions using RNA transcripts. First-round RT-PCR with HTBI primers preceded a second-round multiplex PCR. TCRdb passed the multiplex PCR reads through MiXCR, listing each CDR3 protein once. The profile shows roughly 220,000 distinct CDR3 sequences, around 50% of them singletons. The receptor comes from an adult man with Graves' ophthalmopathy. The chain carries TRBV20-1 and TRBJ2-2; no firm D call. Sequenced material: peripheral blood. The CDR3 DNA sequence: TGCAGTGCTAGTCCCAGCGGGGAGCTGTTTTTT. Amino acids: CSASPSGELFF.